One sample yielded the 15 T cell receptor beta chains listed below, sequenced in a study of cytomegalovirus exposure and HLA in healthy donors. 13 Jbeta primers and 60 Vbeta primers were used for the PCR. Clones were read by immunoSEQ multiplex PCR, and TCRdb kept only the in-frame ones, dropping some. The sample lists 90,000 to 120,000 clones; 65% to 80% were seen once. Specimen: PBMCs. The source of these receptors is a male donor in good health and CMV-seronegative.

This chain uses TRBV5-1 with TRBJ1-3; D is possibly TRBD1 (5 bases). Trimming cost V 4 bases and J 0 bases, with 11 bases left between them. CDR1 SGHRS and CDR2 YFSETQ come from the germline V gene. This CDR3 is built from 15 residues. The CDR3 loop is CASSITGDSGNTIYF. The CDR3 coding sequence is TGCGCCAGCAGCATTACAGGAGACTCTGGAAACACCATATATTTT.

For this clone: One end of the junction does not line up with germline, which may come from a read error. The chain carries TRBV20-1 and TRBJ2-7; maybe TRBD2 (5 bases). This CDR3 contains 11 residues. Germline V gene sequence: CDR1 DFQATT, CDR2 SNEGSKA (reference sequence). CDR3 DNA: TGCAGTGCTAGAGATAGGGCTAGCCGTTGGTTC. Its translation is CSARDRASRWF.

The genes are TRBV2 and TRBJ2-1, with TRBD1 matching 8 bases. Trimming cost V 9 bases and J 4 bases; bases outside gene matches: 11. There are 15 residues in the CDR3. Germline lookup yields CDR1 SNHLY and CDR2 FYNNEI. The CDR3 sequence is CARGTGSLQYNEQFF. CDR3 nucleotide sequence: TGTGCCAGGGGGACAGGCTCCCTTCAATACAATGAGCAGTTCTTC.

This chain links TRBV27 with TRBJ2-1; D ambiguous. Trimming took off 2 bases at V and 0 bases at J, with 8 bases between the two ends. CDR1 and CDR2 from the germline V gene are MNHEY and SMNVEV (reference sequence). The CDR3 covers 15 residues. The CDR3 protein is CASSLGLPSYNEQFF. In DNA form, the CDR3 reads TGTGCCAGCAGTTTAGGGCTACCCTCCTACAATGAGCAGTTCTTC.

There are a few counts of this clone. The genes are TRBV2 and TRBJ2-1; D uncertain. Germline V gives CDR1 SNHLY, CDR2 FYNNEI. V lost 1 base, J lost 6 bases, and 10 bases lay in between. This CDR3 spans 14 amino acids. CDR3 loop: CASSEGQNTNEQFF. DNA of the CDR3: TGTGCCAGCAGTGAAGGGCAGAATACCAATGAGCAGTTCTTC.

This clone was detected only a few times. This rearrangement joins TRBV6-6 to TRBJ2-2; a possible D gene is TRBD1 (5 bases). In germline, CDR1 is MNHNY, CDR2 SVGAGI (reference sequence). The CDR3 loop spans 13 amino acids. The V end was cut by 6 bases, the J end by 1 base, with 6 bases between. The CDR3 bases are TGTGCCAGCAGCGACAGGAACACCGGGGAGCTGTTTTTT. This codes for CASSDRNTGELFF.

The chain has TRBV5-6 and TRBJ2-3, with a possible D match to TRBD2 (7 bases). Germline V gene data show CDR1 as SGHDT and CDR2 as YYEEEE. The CDR3 runs 14 residues. V was clipped by 5 bases and J by 4 bases, with 14 bases between them. The DNA of the CDR3 is TGTGCCAGCAGTGGAACCGGGGGGCCAGATACGCAGTATTTT. Amino acids: CASSGTGGPDTQYF.

This chain uses TRBV27 with TRBJ2-3, with a possible D match to TRBD1 (5 bases). The CDR3 consists of 18 residues. Trimming removed 6 bases at V and 0 bases at J, with 22 bases between. Germline loops: CDR1 MNHEY, CDR2 SMNVEV (reference sequence). The CDR3 bases are TGTGCCAGCAGGCTGCTCCGACAGAAAACTTCTAGCACAGATACGCAGTATTTT. Translated, it gives CASRLLRQKTSSTDTQYF.

This clone was seen only a few times. This chain joins TRBV4-1 and TRBJ2-1, with 8 bases that match TRBD2. CDR3 length: 16 amino acids. V dropped 0 bases and J dropped 0; count of bases not matched to a gene: 1. The germline CDR1 and CDR2 sequences are MGHRA and YSYEKL. The DNA of the CDR3 is TGCGCCAGCAGCCAAGATGGGACTAGCTCCTACAATGAGCAGTTCTTC. Amino acids: CASSQDGTSSYNEQFF.

V is TRBV7-2 and J is TRBJ1-2, with D possibly being TRBD1 (6 bases). Germline CDR1 and CDR2: SGHTA and FQGNSA. There are 15 residues in the CDR3. V shed 5 bases and J shed 0 bases, with 13 bases lying between them. CDR3 loop: CASSHRAIPNYGYTF. In DNA form, the CDR3 reads TGTGCCAGCAGCCACAGGGCCATACCTAACTATGGCTACACCTTC.

V and J are TRBV5-1 and TRBJ2-2, with D perhaps matching TRBD2 (5 bases). Trimming took off 4 bases at V and 6 bases at J, with 10 bases between the two ends. Germline V gene lookup returns CDR1 SGHRS and CDR2 YFSETQ. The CDR3 covers 13 residues. The CDR3 protein is CASSPDWAGELFF. CDR3 nucleotides: TGCGCCAGCAGCCCGGACTGGGCCGGGGAGCTGTTTTTT.

This CDR3 reads CASSEVGREGRGSYEQYF. DNA for the CDR3: TGTGCCAGCAGTGAGGTGGGGCGGGAGGGCCGGGGGTCCTACGAGCAGTACTTC. The V and J genes are TRBV25-1 and TRBJ2-7; 9 bases agree with TRBD2. V dropped 3 bases and J dropped 1; count of bases not matched to a gene: 13. The CDR3 loop spans 18 amino acids. Germline CDR1 is MGHDK and CDR2 is SYGVNS.

J is TRBJ1-1 and V is TRBV13; a possible D gene is TRBD1 (5 bases). The CDR3 extends over 16 amino acids. The germline V gene encodes CDR1 PRHDT and CDR2 FYEKMQ (reference sequence). V was clipped by 5 bases and J by 0 bases, with 16 bases between them. The CDR3 sequence: CASSPTPRQLNTEAFF. CDR3 coding DNA: TGTGCCAGCAGCCCGACCCCTCGACAGCTGAACACTGAAGCTTTCTTT. Full variable domain (rest looked up from reference TRBV13 and TRBJ1-1): AAGVIQSPRHLIKEKRETATLKCYPIPRHDTVYWYQQGPGQDPQFLISFYEKMQSDKGSIPDRFSAQQFSDYHSELNMSSLELGDSALYFCASSPTPRQLNTEAFFGQGTRLTVV.

The rearrangement joins TRBV19 to TRBJ1-1; D is unresolved. The germline V gene has CDR1 LNHDA and CDR2 SQIVND (reference sequence). The CDR3 runs to 15 residues. Trimming took 3 bases from V and 1 from J, leaving 12 bases between them. CDR3 protein: CASSMPVEGNTEAFF. The CDR3 DNA sequence: TGTGCCAGTAGTATGCCTGTCGAGGGGAACACTGAAGCTTTCTTT.

This chain links TRBV2 with TRBJ2-7; D uncertain. This CDR3 comprises 11 residues. V lost 8 bases and J 0 bases, leaving 5 bases between the germline ends. Germline V gene lookup returns CDR1 SNHLY and CDR2 FYNNEI. CDR3 nucleotide sequence: TGTGCCAGCTCGAGCTCCTACGAGCAGTACTTC. Translated: CASSSSYEQYF. Drawing the rest from reference TRBV2 and TRBJ2-7, the complete variable domain is EPEVTQTPSHQVTQMGQEVILRCVPISNHLYFYWYRQILGQKVEFLVSFYNNEISEKSEIFDDQFSVERPDGSNFTLKIRSTKLEDSAMYFCASSSSYEQYFGPGTRLTVT.